The clone carrying this T cell receptor (beta chain) was seen many times. The data are from a study of regulatory T cells in long-lasting Graves disease. Through Arm-PCR of CDR3 regions and iRepertoire HTBI primers, TCR beta libraries were built. TCRdb reanalysed the multiplex PCR reads using MiXCR and keeps one entry per CDR3 protein. The data contain roughly 260,000 distinct CDR3 sequences, about 18% of them singletons. Time point given: newly diagnosed GD, antithyroid drugs for less than 3 months. From PBMCs, RNA was extracted and then used to make the TCR library. Germline CDR1 reads MNHEY; CDR2 reads SVGAGI. The CDR3 length is 14 residues. V shed 2 bases and J 8 bases; nucleotides not matched to a gene: 7. This same sample was also taken into another study, of T cells in Graves' hyperthyroidism and ophthalmopathy. That publication notes: HTBI primers were used for first-round RT-PCR of the TCR CDR3. Ophthalmopathy onset followed model prediction by a median around 6.9 months.

The clonotype was recovered from a woman in her 30s with Graves disease. Source: peripheral blood mononuclear cells (PBMCs), taken at new diagnosis, from a patient treated with antithyroid drugs. The rearrangement uses TRBV6-5 and TRBJ1-2; 8 bases are shared with TRBD1. The CDR3 loop is CASSYDPGGNGYTF. DNA of the CDR3: TGTGCCAGCAGTTACGATCCAGGGGGCAACGGCTACACCTTC.